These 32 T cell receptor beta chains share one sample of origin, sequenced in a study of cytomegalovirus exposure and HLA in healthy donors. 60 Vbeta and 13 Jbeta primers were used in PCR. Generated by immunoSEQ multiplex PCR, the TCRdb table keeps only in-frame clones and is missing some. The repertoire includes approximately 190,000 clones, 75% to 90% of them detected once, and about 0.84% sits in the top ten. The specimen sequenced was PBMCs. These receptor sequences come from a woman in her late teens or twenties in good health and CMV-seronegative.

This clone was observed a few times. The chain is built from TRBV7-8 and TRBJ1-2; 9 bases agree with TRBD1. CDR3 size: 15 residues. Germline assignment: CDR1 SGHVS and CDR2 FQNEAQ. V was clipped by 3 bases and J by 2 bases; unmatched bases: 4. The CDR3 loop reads CASSFIGTGNYGYTF. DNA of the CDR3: TGTGCCAGCAGCTTCATCGGGACAGGGAACTATGGCTACACCTTC.

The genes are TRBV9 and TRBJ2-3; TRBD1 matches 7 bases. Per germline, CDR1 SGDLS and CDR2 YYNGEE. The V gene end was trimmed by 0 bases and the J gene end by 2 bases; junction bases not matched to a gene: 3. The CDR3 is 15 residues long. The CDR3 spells CASSVEDRFTDTQYF. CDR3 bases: TGTGCCAGCAGCGTAGAGGACAGGTTCACAGATACGCAGTATTTT.

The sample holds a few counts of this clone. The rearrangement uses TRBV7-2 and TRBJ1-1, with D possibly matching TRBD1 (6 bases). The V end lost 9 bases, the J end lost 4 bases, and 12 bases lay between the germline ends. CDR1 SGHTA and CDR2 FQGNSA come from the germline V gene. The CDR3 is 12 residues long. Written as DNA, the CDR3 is TGTGCCAGTGGACAGTATAGCACTGAAGCTTTCTTT. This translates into CASGQYSTEAFF.

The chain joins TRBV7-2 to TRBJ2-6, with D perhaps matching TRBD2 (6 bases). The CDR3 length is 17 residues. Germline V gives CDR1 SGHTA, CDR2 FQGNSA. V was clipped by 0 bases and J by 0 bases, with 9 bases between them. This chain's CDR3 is CASSLAGGISGANVLTF. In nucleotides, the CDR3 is TGTGCCAGCAGCTTAGCGGGAGGAATCTCTGGGGCCAACGTCCTGACTTTC.

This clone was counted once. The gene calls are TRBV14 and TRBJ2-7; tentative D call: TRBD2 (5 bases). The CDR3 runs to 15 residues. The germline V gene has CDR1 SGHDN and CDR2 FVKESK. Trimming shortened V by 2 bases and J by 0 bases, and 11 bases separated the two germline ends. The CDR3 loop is CASSQKVGSSYEQYF. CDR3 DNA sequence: TGTGCCAGCAGCCAAAAAGTAGGGAGCTCCTACGAGCAGTACTTC.

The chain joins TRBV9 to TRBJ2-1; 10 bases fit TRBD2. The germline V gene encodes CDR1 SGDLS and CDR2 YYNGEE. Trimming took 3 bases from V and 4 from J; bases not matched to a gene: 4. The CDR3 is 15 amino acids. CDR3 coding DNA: TGTGCCAGCAGCGCTCTAGCGGGAGTTTACAATGAGCAGTTCTTC. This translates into CASSALAGVYNEQFF.

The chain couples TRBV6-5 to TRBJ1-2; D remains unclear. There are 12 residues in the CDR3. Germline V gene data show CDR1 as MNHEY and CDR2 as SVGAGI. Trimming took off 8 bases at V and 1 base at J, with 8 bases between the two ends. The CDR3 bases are TGTGCCAGCCGAGCCCTTAACTATGGCTACACCTTC. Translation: CASRALNYGYTF.

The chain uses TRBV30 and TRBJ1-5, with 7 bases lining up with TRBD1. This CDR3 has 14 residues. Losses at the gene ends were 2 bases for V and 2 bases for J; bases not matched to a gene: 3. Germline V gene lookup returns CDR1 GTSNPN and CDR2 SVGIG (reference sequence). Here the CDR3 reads CAWSRGRGNQPQHF. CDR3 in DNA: TGTGCCTGGAGTAGGGGGCGCGGCAATCAGCCCCAGCATTTT.

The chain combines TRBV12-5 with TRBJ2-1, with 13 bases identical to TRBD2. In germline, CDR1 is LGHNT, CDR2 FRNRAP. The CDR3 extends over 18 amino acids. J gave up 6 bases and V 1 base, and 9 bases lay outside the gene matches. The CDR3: CASGLDKKLAGGSNEQFF. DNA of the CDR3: TGTGCTAGTGGTTTGGATAAAAAACTAGCGGGAGGGAGCAATGAGCAGTTCTTC.

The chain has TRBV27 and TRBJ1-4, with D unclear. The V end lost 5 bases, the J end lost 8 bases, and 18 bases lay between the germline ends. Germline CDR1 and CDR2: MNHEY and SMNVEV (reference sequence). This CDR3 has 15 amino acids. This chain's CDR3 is CASSPTANLREKLFF. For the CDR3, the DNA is TGTGCCAGCAGTCCTACAGCCAACCTAAGGGAAAAACTGTTTTTT.

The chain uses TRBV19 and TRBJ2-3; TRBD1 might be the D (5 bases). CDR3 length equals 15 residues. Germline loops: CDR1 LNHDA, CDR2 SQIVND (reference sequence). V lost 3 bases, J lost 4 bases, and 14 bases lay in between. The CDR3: CASSIVGASSDTQYF. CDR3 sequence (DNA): TGTGCCAGTAGTATTGTAGGGGCAAGTTCAGATACGCAGTATTTT.

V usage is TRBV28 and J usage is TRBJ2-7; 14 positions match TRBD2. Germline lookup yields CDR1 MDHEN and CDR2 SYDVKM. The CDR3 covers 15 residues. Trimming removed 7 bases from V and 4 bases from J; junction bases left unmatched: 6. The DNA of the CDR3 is TGTGCCAGCACCCTCGGGACTAGCGGGGGTTACGAGCAGTACTTC. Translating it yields CASTLGTSGGYEQYF.

The CDR3 DNA reads TGTGCCAGCAGCTCGTTAGGGACTAGCGGGAGTAGCACAGATACGCAGTATTTT. It encodes CASSSLGTSGSSTDTQYF. This rearrangement joins TRBV7-3 to TRBJ2-3; 14 bases map to TRBD2. Germline V gene data show CDR1 as SGHTA and CDR2 as FQGTGA. J lost 0 bases, V lost 4 bases, and 6 bases had no gene match. There are 18 residues in the CDR3.

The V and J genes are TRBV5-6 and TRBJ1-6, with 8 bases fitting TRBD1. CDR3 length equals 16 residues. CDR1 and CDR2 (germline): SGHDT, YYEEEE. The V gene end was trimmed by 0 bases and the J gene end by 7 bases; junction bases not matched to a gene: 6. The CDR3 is CASSLVDRVENSPLHF. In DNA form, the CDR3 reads TGTGCCAGCAGCTTGGTGGACAGGGTGGAGAATTCACCCCTCCACTTT.

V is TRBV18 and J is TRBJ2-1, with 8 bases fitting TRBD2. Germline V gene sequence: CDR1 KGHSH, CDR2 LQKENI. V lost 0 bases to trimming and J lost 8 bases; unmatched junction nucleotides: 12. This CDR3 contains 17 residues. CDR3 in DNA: TGTGCCAGCTCACCACCTCGTACGGGAGGGCCTCTATATGAGCAGTTCTTC. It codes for CASSPPRTGGPLYEQFF. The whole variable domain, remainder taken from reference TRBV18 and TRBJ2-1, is NAGVMQNPRHLVRRRGQEARLRCSPMKGHSHVYWYRQLPEEGLKFMVYLQKENIIDESGMPKERFSAEFPKEGPSILRIQQVVRGDSAAYFCASSPPRTGGPLYEQFFGPGTRLTVL.

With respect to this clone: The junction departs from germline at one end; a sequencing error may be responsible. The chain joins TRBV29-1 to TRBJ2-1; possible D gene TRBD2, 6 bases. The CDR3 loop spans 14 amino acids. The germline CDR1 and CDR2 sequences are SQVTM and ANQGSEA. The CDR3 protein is CGVDGGLSYNEQFF. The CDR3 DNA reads TGCGGCGTTGATGGAGGGCTCTCCTACAATGAGCAGTTCTTC.

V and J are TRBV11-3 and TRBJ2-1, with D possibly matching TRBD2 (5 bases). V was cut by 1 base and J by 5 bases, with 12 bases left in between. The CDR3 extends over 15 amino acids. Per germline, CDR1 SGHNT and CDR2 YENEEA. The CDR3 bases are TGTGCCAGCAGCTTAGGGTCCACGGGAAACAATGAGCAGTTCTTC. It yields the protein CASSLGSTGNNEQFF.

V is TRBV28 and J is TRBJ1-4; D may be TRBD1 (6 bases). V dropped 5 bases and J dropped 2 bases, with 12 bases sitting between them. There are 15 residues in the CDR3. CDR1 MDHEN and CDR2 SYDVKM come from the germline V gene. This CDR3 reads CASSPGGATNEKLFF. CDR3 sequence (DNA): TGTGCCAGCAGTCCCGGGGGGGCGACTAATGAAAAACTGTTTTTT.

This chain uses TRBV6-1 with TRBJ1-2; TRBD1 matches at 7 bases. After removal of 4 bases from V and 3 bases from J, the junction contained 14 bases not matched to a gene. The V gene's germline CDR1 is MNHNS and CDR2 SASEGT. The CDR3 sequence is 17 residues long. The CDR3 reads CASSGGGFVGQDYGYTF. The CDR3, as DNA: TGTGCCAGCAGTGGAGGGGGATTCGTAGGACAGGACTATGGCTACACCTTC.

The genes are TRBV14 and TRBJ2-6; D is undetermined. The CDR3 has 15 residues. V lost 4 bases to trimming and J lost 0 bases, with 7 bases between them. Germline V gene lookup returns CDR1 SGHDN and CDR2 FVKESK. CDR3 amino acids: CASSRRSSGANVLTF. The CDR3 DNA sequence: TGTGCCAGCAGCCGTCGGAGCTCTGGGGCCAACGTCCTGACTTTC.

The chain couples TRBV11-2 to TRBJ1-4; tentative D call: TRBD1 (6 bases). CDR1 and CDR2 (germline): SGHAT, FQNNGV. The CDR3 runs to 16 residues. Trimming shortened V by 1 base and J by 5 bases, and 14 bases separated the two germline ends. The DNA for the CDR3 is TGTGCCAGCAGCTTAGCGGGGGGCGCCCTCAATGAAAAACTGTTTTTT. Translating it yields CASSLAGGALNEKLFF.

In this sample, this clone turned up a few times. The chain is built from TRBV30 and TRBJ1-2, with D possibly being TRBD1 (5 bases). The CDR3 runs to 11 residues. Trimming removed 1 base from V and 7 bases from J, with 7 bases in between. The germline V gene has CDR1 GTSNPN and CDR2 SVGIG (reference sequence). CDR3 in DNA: TGTGCCTGGAGTGCTAGGGGTGGCTACACCTTC. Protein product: CAWSARGGYTF.

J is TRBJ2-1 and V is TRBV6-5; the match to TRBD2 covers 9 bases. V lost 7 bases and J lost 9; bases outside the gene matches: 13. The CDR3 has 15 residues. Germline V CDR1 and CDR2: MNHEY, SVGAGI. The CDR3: CASTLAGPPWGEQFF. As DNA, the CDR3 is TGTGCCAGCACCCTAGCGGGGCCCCCCTGGGGTGAGCAGTTCTTC.

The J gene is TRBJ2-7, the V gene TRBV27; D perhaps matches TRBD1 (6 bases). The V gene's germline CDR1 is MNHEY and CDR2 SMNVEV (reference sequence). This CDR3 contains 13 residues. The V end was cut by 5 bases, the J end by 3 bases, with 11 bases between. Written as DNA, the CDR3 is TGTGCCAGCAGTCCAGGGGCCCACTACGAGCAGTACTTC. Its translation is CASSPGAHYEQYF.

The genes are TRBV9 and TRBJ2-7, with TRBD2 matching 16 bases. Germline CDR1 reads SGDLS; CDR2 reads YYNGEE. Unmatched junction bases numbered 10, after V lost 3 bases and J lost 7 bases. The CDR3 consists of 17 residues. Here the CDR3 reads CASSEAPGTSGRGEQYF. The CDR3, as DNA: TGTGCCAGCAGCGAGGCGCCCGGGACTAGCGGGAGGGGAGAGCAGTACTTC.

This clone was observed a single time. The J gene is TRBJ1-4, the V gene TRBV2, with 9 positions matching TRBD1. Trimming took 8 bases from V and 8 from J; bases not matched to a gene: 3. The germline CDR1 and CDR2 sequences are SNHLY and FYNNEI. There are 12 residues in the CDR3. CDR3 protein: CASGTGREKLFF. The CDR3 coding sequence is TGTGCCAGCGGGACAGGGAGGGAAAAACTGTTTTTT. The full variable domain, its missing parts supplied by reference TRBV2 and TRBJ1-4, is EPEVTQTPSHQVTQMGQEVILRCVPISNHLYFYWYRQILGQKVEFLVSFYNNEISEKSEIFDDQFSVERPDGSNFTLKIRSTKLEDSAMYFCASGTGREKLFFGSGTQLSVL.

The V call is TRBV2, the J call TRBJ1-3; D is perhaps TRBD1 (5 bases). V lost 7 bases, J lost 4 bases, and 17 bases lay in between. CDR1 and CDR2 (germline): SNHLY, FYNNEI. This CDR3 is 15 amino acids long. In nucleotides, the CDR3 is TGTGCCAGCACTGGGTTGGAGGGGCGCGGAAACACCATATATTTT. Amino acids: CASTGLEGRGNTIYF.

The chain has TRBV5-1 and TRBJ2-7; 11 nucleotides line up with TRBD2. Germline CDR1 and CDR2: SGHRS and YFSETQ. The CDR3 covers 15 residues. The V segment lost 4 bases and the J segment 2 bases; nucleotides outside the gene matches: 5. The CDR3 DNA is TGCGCCAGCAGCCCACTAGCGGGGGAAACCTACGAGCAGTACTTC. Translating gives CASSPLAGETYEQYF.

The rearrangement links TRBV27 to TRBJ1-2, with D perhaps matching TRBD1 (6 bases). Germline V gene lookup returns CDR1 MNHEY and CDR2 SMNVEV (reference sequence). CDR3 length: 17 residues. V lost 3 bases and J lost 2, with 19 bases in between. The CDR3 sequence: CASSFVSVGGKNYGYTF. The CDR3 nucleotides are TGTGCCAGCAGTTTCGTGTCGGTAGGGGGAAAAAACTATGGCTACACCTTC.

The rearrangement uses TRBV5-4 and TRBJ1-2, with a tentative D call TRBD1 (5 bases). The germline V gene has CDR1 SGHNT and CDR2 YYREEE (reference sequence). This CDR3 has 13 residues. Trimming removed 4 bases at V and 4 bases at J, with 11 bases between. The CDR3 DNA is TGTGCCAGCAGCCAGGACAACATCTATGGCTACACCTTC. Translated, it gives CASSQDNIYGYTF. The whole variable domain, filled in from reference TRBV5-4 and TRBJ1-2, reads ETGVTQSPTHLIKTRGQQVTLRCSSQSGHNTVSWYQQALGQGPQFIFQYYREEENGRGNFPPRFSGLQFPNYSSELNVNALELDDSALYLCASSQDNIYGYTFGSGTRLTVV.

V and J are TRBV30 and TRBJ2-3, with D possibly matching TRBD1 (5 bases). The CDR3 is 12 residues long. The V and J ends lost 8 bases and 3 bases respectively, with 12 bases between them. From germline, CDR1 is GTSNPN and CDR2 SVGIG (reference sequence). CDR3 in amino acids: CARSPGTDTQYF. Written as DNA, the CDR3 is TGTGCCCGTAGCCCAGGGACAGATACGCAGTATTTT.

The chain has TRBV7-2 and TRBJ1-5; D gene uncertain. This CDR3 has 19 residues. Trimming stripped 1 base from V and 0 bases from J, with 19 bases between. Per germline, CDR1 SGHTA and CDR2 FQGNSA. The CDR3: CASSLDESRNPYSNQPQHF. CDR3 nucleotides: TGTGCCAGCAGCTTAGATGAGTCCCGAAATCCTTATAGCAATCAGCCCCAGCATTTT.